This TCR beta chain originates from a study of T cells in Graves' hyperthyroidism and ophthalmopathy. Study-level results: Separating ophthalmopathy from stable hyperthyroidism was achieved by a 13 V-J model.

It was RNA transcripts that yielded the amplified TCR beta CDR3 regions. With the HTBI primer set, the TCR CDR3 went through a first round of RT-PCR. TCRdb re-called the multiplex PCR reads through MiXCR, storing one row per CDR3 protein. This sample yields around 400,000 distinct CDR3 sequences, of which around a sixth are seen a single time; around 30% belongs to the top ten. This clonotype was counted only a few times. Its antigen is undetermined. This CDR3 is 18 amino acids long. Per the germline V gene, CDR1 is SQVTM and CDR2 is ANQGSEA. V trimming: 6 bases; J trimming: 6 bases; junction bases outside the gene matches: 20. Patients were excluded for uncontrolled infection, other autoimmune disease, pregnancy or lactation. Ahead of any ophthalmopathy symptoms, the blood sample was obtained at the first diagnosis of hyperthyroidism. The source of the PBMCs was 8.5 to 10 ml of fresh peripheral blood.

The sequenced sample consisted of blood. V and J are TRBV29-1 and TRBJ2-4; 10 nucleotides match TRBD2. The origin of this receptor is a young woman with Graves' hyperthyroidism that later progressed to Graves' ophthalmopathy. For the CDR3, the DNA is TGCAGCGTCGCACTAGCGACTAGCGGGCCTACCGGCGGAAACATTCAGTACTTC. Translating it yields CSVALATSGPTGGNIQYF.